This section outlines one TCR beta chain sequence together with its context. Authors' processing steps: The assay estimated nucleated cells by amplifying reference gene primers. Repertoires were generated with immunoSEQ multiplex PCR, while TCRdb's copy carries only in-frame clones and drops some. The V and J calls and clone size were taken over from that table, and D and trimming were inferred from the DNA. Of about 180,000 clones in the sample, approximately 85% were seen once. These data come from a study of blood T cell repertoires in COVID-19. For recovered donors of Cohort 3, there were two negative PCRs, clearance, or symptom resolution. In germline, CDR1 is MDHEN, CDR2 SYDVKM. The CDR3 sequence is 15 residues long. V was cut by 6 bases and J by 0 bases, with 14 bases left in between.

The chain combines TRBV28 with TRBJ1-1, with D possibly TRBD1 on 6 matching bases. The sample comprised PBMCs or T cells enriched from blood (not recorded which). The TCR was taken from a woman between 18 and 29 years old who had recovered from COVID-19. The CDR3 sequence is CASRGFGGLNTEAFF. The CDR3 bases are TGTGCCAGCAGGGGATTCGGGGGGCTGAACACTGAAGCTTTCTTT.